A selection of T cell receptor beta chains follows, all from one sample in a study of cytomegalovirus exposure and HLA in healthy donors. The table came from immunoSEQ multiplex PCR; TCRdb's copy has only in-frame clones and leaves some out. This listing includes 150,000 to 200,000 clones. The sample was PBMCs. The receptors originated from a woman aged 18-29 years in good health and CMV-seropositive. Each CDR3 is given with its conserved first and last residue. Fields, in order: J gene, D gene, V gene, CDR3 protein, CDR3 DNA. The D gene is left open where the match is weak.

J gene: TRBJ2-7; D gene: .; V gene: TRBV15; CDR3 protein: CATSRDWGPYEQYF; CDR3 DNA: TGTGCCACCAGCAGAGATTGGGGGCCCTACGAGCAGTACTTC
J gene: TRBJ2-3; D gene: .; V gene: TRBV15; CDR3 protein: CATSSQLGDTQYF; CDR3 DNA: TGTGCCACCAGTTCACAGCTTGGCGATACGCAGTATTTT
J gene: TRBJ1-2; D gene: .; V gene: TRBV30; CDR3 protein: CAWSDAHFAF; CDR3 DNA: TGTGCCTGGAGTGATGCCCACTTCGCCTTC
J gene: TRBJ2-1; D gene: TRBD2; V gene: TRBV7-6; CDR3 protein: CASSLAGEGYNEQFF; CDR3 DNA: TGTGCCAGCAGCTTAGCGGGGGAGGGCTACAATGAGCAGTTCTTC
J gene: TRBJ2-6; D gene: .; V gene: TRBV5-1; CDR3 protein: CASGGQNSGANVLTF; CDR3 DNA: TGCGCCAGCGGTGGACAGAACTCTGGGGCCAACGTCCTGACTTTC
J gene: TRBJ1-1; D gene: .; V gene: TRBV9; CDR3 protein: CASSRSTGSGEAFF; CDR3 DNA: TGTGCCAGCAGCCGTTCCACAGGGTCAGGTGAAGCTTTCTTT
J gene: TRBJ1-2; D gene: TRBD1; V gene: TRBV9; CDR3 protein: CASSGDRAQNYGYTF; CDR3 DNA: TGTGCCAGCAGCGGGGACAGAGCTCAAAACTATGGCTACACCTTC
J gene: TRBJ2-7; D gene: TRBD2; V gene: TRBV5-8; CDR3 protein: CASSPGTSGTDEQYF; CDR3 DNA: TGTGCCAGCAGCCCCGGGACTAGCGGGACGGACGAGCAGTACTTC
J gene: TRBJ1-4; D gene: .; V gene: TRBV7-2; CDR3 protein: CASSLMGSANEKLFF; CDR3 DNA: TGTGCCAGCAGCTTAATGGGGAGTGCTAATGAAAAACTGTTTTTT
J gene: TRBJ2-7; D gene: .; V gene: TRBV5-1; CDR3 protein: CASSLQWPPYEQYF; CDR3 DNA: TGCGCCAGCAGCTTGCAGTGGCCCCCCTACGAGCAGTACTTC
J gene: TRBJ1-6; D gene: TRBD1; V gene: TRBV5-1; CDR3 protein: CASSLEQGVTPLHF; CDR3 DNA: TGCGCCAGCAGCTTGGAACAGGGGGTGACACCCCTCCACTTT
J gene: TRBJ1-1; D gene: TRBD1; V gene: TRBV5-1; CDR3 protein: CASSSLAWGQGTNTEAFF; CDR3 DNA: TGCGCCAGCAGCTCATTAGCCTGGGGACAGGGGACGAACACTGAAGCTTTCTTT
J gene: TRBJ2-3; D gene: .; V gene: TRBV4-1; CDR3 protein: CASSQDLTYSTDTQYF; CDR3 DNA: TGCGCCAGCAGCCAAGATCTGACATATAGCACAGATACGCAGTATTTT
J gene: TRBJ2-7; D gene: TRBD1; V gene: TRBV5-1; CDR3 protein: CASSGLDRGNEQYF; CDR3 DNA: TGCGCCAGCAGCGGCCTGGACAGGGGGAACGAGCAGTACTTC
J gene: TRBJ1-1; D gene: TRBD1; V gene: TRBV6-1; CDR3 protein: CASTSGTGIYTEAFF; CDR3 DNA: TGTGCCAGCACCTCCGGGACAGGAATTTACACTGAAGCTTTCTTT
J gene: TRBJ1-1; D gene: .; V gene: TRBV5-1; CDR3 protein: CASPTPGVNTEAFF; CDR3 DNA: TGCGCCAGCCCGACCCCGGGTGTGAACACTGAAGCTTTCTTT
J gene: TRBJ2-1; D gene: TRBD2; V gene: TRBV6-5; CDR3 protein: CASSYGGGVNEQFF; CDR3 DNA: TGTGCCAGCAGTTACGGCGGGGGGGTTAATGAGCAGTTCTTC
J gene: TRBJ1-1; D gene: .; V gene: TRBV5-4; CDR3 protein: CASSTWRTEAFF; CDR3 DNA: TGTGCCAGCAGCACGTGGAGAACTGAAGCTTTCTTT
J gene: TRBJ1-1; D gene: .; V gene: TRBV6-5; CDR3 protein: CASSYSPGQYTEAFF; CDR3 DNA: TGTGCCAGCAGTTACTCTCCGGGACAATACACTGAAGCTTTCTTT
J gene: TRBJ2-7; D gene: TRBD2; V gene: TRBV4-3; CDR3 protein: CASSQVSGASYEQYF; CDR3 DNA: TGCGCCAGCAGCCAAGTTAGCGGGGCCTCCTACGAGCAGTACTTC
J gene: TRBJ2-3; D gene: TRBD1; V gene: TRBV4-2; CDR3 protein: CASSQTGQGLTDTQYF; CDR3 DNA: TGTGCCAGCAGCCAAACGGGACAGGGACTCACAGATACGCAGTATTTT
J gene: TRBJ1-2; D gene: .; V gene: TRBV13; CDR3 protein: CASSSWGGSYGYTF; CDR3 DNA: TGTGCCAGCAGCTCCTGGGGAGGCAGCTATGGCTACACCTTC
J gene: TRBJ2-1; D gene: .; V gene: TRBV7-3; CDR3 protein: CASSPDSLDEQFF; CDR3 DNA: TGTGCCAGCAGCCCAGACAGCTTGGATGAGCAGTTCTTC
J gene: TRBJ1-1; D gene: .; V gene: TRBV27; CDR3 protein: CASSLQENTEAFF; CDR3 DNA: TGTGCCAGCAGTTTACAGGAGAACACTGAAGCTTTCTTT
J gene: TRBJ2-7; D gene: .; V gene: TRBV5-6; CDR3 protein: CASSHQAEQYF; CDR3 DNA: TGTGCCAGCAGCCACCAGGCCGAGCAGTACTTC
J gene: TRBJ2-1; D gene: .; V gene: TRBV27; CDR3 protein: CASSLIRGQGGNEQFF; CDR3 DNA: TGTGCCAGCAGTTTAATTCGAGGCCAGGGAGGCAATGAGCAGTTCTTC
J gene: TRBJ1-4; D gene: .; V gene: TRBV7-9; CDR3 protein: CASSPGLKEGEKLFF; CDR3 DNA: TGTGCCAGCAGCCCCGGACTCAAGGAGGGGGAAAAACTGTTTTTT
J gene: TRBJ2-3; D gene: .; V gene: TRBV9; CDR3 protein: CASSVANADTQYF; CDR3 DNA: TGTGCCAGCAGCGTAGCTAACGCAGATACGCAGTATTTT
J gene: TRBJ2-7; D gene: TRBD2; V gene: TRBV30; CDR3 protein: CAWTSGASYEQYF; CDR3 DNA: TGTGCCTGGACTAGCGGGGCCTCCTACGAGCAGTACTTC
J gene: TRBJ1-2; D gene: .; V gene: TRBV10-2; CDR3 protein: CASSELRGGGYTF; CDR3 DNA: TGCGCCAGCAGTGAGTTAAGGGGTGGAGGCTACACCTTC
J gene: TRBJ1-2; D gene: .; V gene: TRBV7-2; CDR3 protein: CASSLEPGVYYGYTF; CDR3 DNA: TGTGCCAGCAGCTTGGAACCAGGGGTCTACTATGGCTACACCTTC
J gene: TRBJ1-6; D gene: .; V gene: TRBV4-2; CDR3 protein: CASSQDYGGGSYNSPLHF; CDR3 DNA: TGTGCCAGCAGCCAAGATTATGGCGGGGGCTCCTATAATTCACCCCTCCACTTT
J gene: TRBJ2-7; D gene: .; V gene: TRBV12-2; CDR3 protein: CASRLGFASGPRYEQYF; CDR3 DNA: TGTGCAAGTCGCTTGGGATTTGCGAGCGGCCCCCGCTACGAGCAGTACTTC